Listed below are T cell receptor beta chains from one sample, sequenced in a study of blood T cell repertoires in COVID-19. The method was immunoSEQ multiplex PCR; TCRdb's version includes in-frame clones alone and lacks a portion of them. The sample carries 40,000 to 50,000 clones, approximately 85% recorded once. Sequenced: peripheral blood. The receptors were sampled from a man aged 40-55 years with active or convalescent COVID-19. CDR3s include the opening cysteine and the closing phenylalanine or tryptophan. A D gene is named only where the DNA matches it firmly. Rows give clone size only sometimes, using once, few, many, or a class for an expanded clone.

.	TRBV28	.	TRBJ1-2	TGTGCCAGCAGTTGGGGGGAACTAGGGGGCTACACCTTC	CASSWGELGGYTF
.	TRBV6-6	few	TRBJ1-2	TGTGCCAGCAGTTACTCAGGGGAGGGCGGCTACACCTTC	CASSYSGEGGYTF
TRBD1	TRBV9	.	TRBJ1-6	TGTGCCAGCAGCCCTCGGACAGGGGGTATTTCACCCCTCCACTTT	CASSPRTGGISPLHF
.	TRBV24-1	few	TRBJ2-1	TGTGCCACCCGCACTGGCCTCGGGGACAATGAGCAGTTCTTC	CATRTGLGDNEQFF
.	TRBV5-4	.	TRBJ2-5	TGTGCCAGCAGCTTGGAGCCAGCGAATTTACAAGAGACCCAGTACTTC	CASSLEPANLQETQYF
TRBD2	TRBV5-1	.	TRBJ2-1	TGCGCCAGCAGCTTAGGACTAGCGGGAGGTAATGAGCAGTTCTTC	CASSLGLAGGNEQFF
TRBD1	TRBV4-1	.	TRBJ2-7	TGCGCCAGCAGCTATGACAGGGCCTACGAGCAGTACTTC	CASSYDRAYEQYF
.	TRBV11-2	.	TRBJ2-2	TGTGCCAGCAGCTTGGCGACAGGAGGCGGGGAGCTGTTTTTT	CASSLATGGGELFF
TRBD1	TRBV5-3	.	TRBJ1-6	TGTGCCAGAAGCTTAAGGGACAGGGTAAATTCACCCCTCCACTTT	CARSLRDRVNSPLHF
.	TRBV19	.	TRBJ1-5	TGTGCCACCCGAATTACCGGGTCACAGCATTTT	CATRITGSQHF
.	TRBV11-2	many	TRBJ2-7	TGTGCCAGCAGCCTAGGGGAGTACGAGCAGTACTTC	CASSLGEYEQYF
.	TRBV11-2	once	TRBJ2-5	TGTGCCAGCAGCTTAGATTTTAGCCAAGAGACCCAGTACTTC	CASSLDFSQETQYF
.	TRBV30	.	TRBJ2-3	TGTGCCTGGAGTGTAAGACGACTTTCGAATGCAGATACGCAGTATTTT	CAWSVRRLSNADTQYF
.	TRBV5-5	.	TRBJ1-3	TGTGCCAGCAGCTTGGAGGGGGTCGCTGGAAACACCATATATTTT	CASSLEGVAGNTIYF
TRBD1	TRBV19	.	TRBJ1-5	TGTGCCAGTAACCTGGGGGGGGACAGGAAAAGTAGCAATCAGCCCCAGCATTTT	CASNLGGDRKSSNQPQHF
TRBD2	TRBV9	.	TRBJ2-2	TGTGCCAGCAGCGGTCGAGCGGGATACACCGGGGAGCTGTTTTTT	CASSGRAGYTGELFF
TRBD1	TRBV5-4	.	TRBJ2-7	TGTGCCAGCAGTTCCGGGACAGGATTATACGAGCAGTACTTC	CASSSGTGLYEQYF
TRBD2	TRBV5-1	.	TRBJ2-6	TGCGCCAGCAGCTCCGGGGGGGTCAGGGGCTCTGGGGCCAACGTCCTGACTTTC	CASSSGGVRGSGANVLTF
TRBD2	TRBV7-2	.	TRBJ2-3	TGTGCCAGCAGCTTAATGCGGACTAGCGGGAGCACAGATACGCAGTATTTT	CASSLMRTSGSTDTQYF
TRBD2	TRBV28	once	TRBJ2-4	TGTGCCAGCAGTCCTGCCCGGGGGGTAGCCAAAAACATTCAGTACTTC	CASSPARGVAKNIQYF
.	TRBV2	.	TRBJ2-3	TGTGCCAGCGAGAGGGCTGATACGCAGTATTTT	CASERADTQYF
TRBD1	TRBV14	.	TRBJ2-3	TGTGCCAGCAGCCAGATGACAGGGGGCACAGATACGCAGTATTTT	CASSQMTGGTDTQYF
.	TRBV9	.	TRBJ2-1	TGTGCCAGCAGCGCCGACACTGGGAGTACCCGGCAGTTCTTC	CASSADTGSTRQFF
.	TRBV3-1/TRBV3-2	few	TRBJ2-1	TGTGCCAGCAGCTTCCTGGGGAGCTCCTACAATGAGCAGTTCTTC	CASSFLGSSYNEQFF
TRBD2	TRBV6-1	.	TRBJ2-4	TGTGCCAGCAGTGATACGTGGACTAGCGGGGCGGACATTCAGTACTTC	CASSDTWTSGADIQYF
.	TRBV27	.	TRBJ2-3	TGTGCCAGCATGTTGGCTAGAACGGCGGATACGCAGTATTTT	CASMLARTADTQYF
TRBD1	TRBV10-3	.	TRBJ2-7	TGTGCCATCAGCGAACCCGGACAGGGGTACGAGCAGTACTTC	CAISEPGQGYEQYF
TRBD2	TRBV9	.	TRBJ2-7	TGTGCCAGCAGCCTGGAGGGACTAGCGGGAGATTACGCGGACGAGCAGTACTTC	CASSLEGLAGDYADEQYF
.	TRBV6-5	.	TRBJ2-5	TGTGCCAGCAGTTACTCGGGCTGGGGCGAGACCCAGTACTTC	CASSYSGWGETQYF
.	TRBV5-4	.	TRBJ2-5	TGTGCCAGCAGCTCCAGACTACCCGGGGGCCAAGAGACCCAGTACTTC	CASSSRLPGGQETQYF
.	TRBV5-6	.	TRBJ1-3	TGTGCCAGCAGTCCGAGGACTGGAAACACCATATATTTT	CASSPRTGNTIYF
.	TRBV27	.	TRBJ2-3	TGTGCCAGCACCCCGGGGAGGTTCGCAGATACGCAGTATTTT	CASTPGRFADTQYF
.	TRBV2	.	TRBJ1-1	TGTGCCAGCAGTGAACGCCAGCCAGGCCGAACTGAAGCTTTCTTT	CASSERQPGRTEAFF
TRBD1	TRBV30	.	TRBJ2-5	TGTGCCGGAGACAGGGGGGGAGAGACCCAGTACTTC	CAGDRGGETQYF
TRBD1	TRBV6-5	.	TRBJ2-3	TGTGCCAGCAGTTACTCCGGGACAGACACAGATACGCAGTATTTT	CASSYSGTDTDTQYF
TRBD1	TRBV19	.	TRBJ1-2	TGTGCCAGTAGTACCGATGGACAGGCGAACTATGGCTACACCTTC	CASSTDGQANYGYTF
.	TRBV6-5	.	TRBJ1-1	TGTGCCAGCAGTTACTCGAGGGTGGTGAACACTGAAGCTTTCTTT	CASSYSRVVNTEAFF
.	TRBV6-2/TRBV6-3	.	TRBJ2-3	TGTGCCAGCAGTTACTCGGATCGGGGCACAGATACGCAGTATTTT	CASSYSDRGTDTQYF
TRBD2	TRBV9	once	TRBJ2-7	TGTGCCAGCAGCGCGCTTGCCGCGGGAGGGCCCTACGAGCAGTACTTC	CASSALAAGGPYEQYF
TRBD1	TRBV5-6	.	TRBJ1-2	TGTGCCAGCGGCAGGGGGGACTATGGCTACACCTTC	CASGRGDYGYTF
TRBD1	TRBV14	.	TRBJ1-4	TGTGCCAGCAGCCAGTCTCAGGGGGGCAATGAAAAACTGTTTTTT	CASSQSQGGNEKLFF
.	TRBV6-5	.	TRBJ1-5	TGTGCCACCCGAGACTACCGCAATCAGCCCCAGCATTTT	CATRDYRNQPQHF
TRBD2	TRBV4-1	few	TRBJ2-1	TGCGCCAGCAGCCCCTCTAGCGGGGGATACAATGAGCAGTTCTTC	CASSPSSGGYNEQFF
TRBD2	TRBV4-1	.	TRBJ2-5	TGCGCCAGCAGCCGACAAGTACTAGCGGGGGGCCAAGAGACCCAGTACTTC	CASSRQVLAGGQETQYF
.	TRBV7-3	.	TRBJ1-2	TGTGCCAGCAGCCCGGACAGCTCTAACTATGGCTACACCTTC	CASSPDSSNYGYTF
.	TRBV19	.	TRBJ2-7	TGTGCCAGTAGTTCGGGACTGGGAGCCTACGAGCAGTACTTC	CASSSGLGAYEQYF